These T cell receptor beta chains were read from a single sample in a study of regulatory T cells in long-lasting Graves disease. TCRdb re-called the multiplex PCR reads through MiXCR, storing one row per CDR3 protein. The profile shows some 400,000 distinct CDR3 sequences, under 15% of them singletons. Separately, the same data were catalogued under a study of T cells in Graves' hyperthyroidism and ophthalmopathy.

The sample consisted of peripheral blood mononuclear cells (PBMCs), taken at new diagnosis, from a patient treated with antithyroid drugs. The receptors were gathered from a young woman with Graves disease. Each CDR3 is given with its conserved first and last residue. Each record gives: V gene, clone size, D gene, J gene, CDR3 DNA, CDR3 protein. A D gene is named only where the DNA matches it firmly. Only some rows state a clone size, as once, few, many or a class for expanded clones.

TRBV9	few	TRBD1	TRBJ2-7	TGTGCCAGCAGTATCGGACAGGGTCCCTACGAGCAGTACTTC	CASSIGQGPYEQYF
TRBV12-3/TRBV12-4	many	TRBD2	TRBJ2-1	TGTGCCAGCAGTTTTTTGGGGGGGGAGCAGTTCTTC	CASSFLGGEQFF
TRBV6-1	few	NA	TRBJ2-7	TGTGCCAGCAGTGAAGGACAGACCTACGAGCAGTACTTC	CASSEGQTYEQYF
TRBV6-1	NA	TRBD1	TRBJ1-5	TGTGCCAGCAAACTGACAGGGGATCAGCCCCAGCATTTT	CASKLTGDQPQHF
TRBV9	NA	NA	TRBJ1-1	TGTGCCAGCAGCGAAAATTTGAACACTGAAGCTTTCTTT	CASSENLNTEAFF
TRBV3-1	few	NA	TRBJ2-1	TGTGCCAGCAGCCAAAGTGCCCTCAGTGAGCAGTTCTTC	CASSQSALSEQFF
TRBV9	many	TRBD2	TRBJ2-5	TGTGCCAGCAGCGTAGACCCTACGGGAGGGGAGACCCAGTACTTC	CASSVDPTGGETQYF
TRBV7-2	many	NA	TRBJ1-3	TGTGCCAGCAGCGCCCTAGGAAACACCATATATTTT	CASSALGNTIYF
TRBV3-1	many	NA	TRBJ1-5	TGTGCCAGCAGCCAAGGAGTAGTAGGCAATCAGCCCCAGCATTTT	CASSQGVVGNQPQHF
TRBV12-3/TRBV12-4	few	NA	TRBJ2-2	TGTGCCAGCAGACGCGAGGGCAGCGTGGACACCGGGGAGCTGTTTTTT	CASRREGSVDTGELFF
TRBV11-2	many	TRBD2	TRBJ2-7	TGTGCCAGCAGCCGAGCGAGCGGGGCCTACGAGCAGTACTTC	CASSRASGAYEQYF
TRBV5-1	NA	TRBD1	TRBJ1-2	TGCGCCAGCAGCAGTAATCTACTAACCGGGACAGGGGATGGCTACACCTTC	CASSSNLLTGTGDGYTF
TRBV2	NA	TRBD1	TRBJ2-2	TGTGCCAGCTCCGGACAGGTTAACACCGGGGAGCTGTTTTTT	CASSGQVNTGELFF
TRBV11-1	many	TRBD2	TRBJ2-1	TGTGCCAGCAGCCGGGGGGATCTAGTGGGAGATCAGAATGAGCAGTTCTTC	CASSRGDLVGDQNEQFF
TRBV20-1	many	NA	TRBJ2-7	TGCAGTGCTAGACAGGGACACGAGCAGTACTTC	CSARQGHEQYF
TRBV6-1	NA	NA	TRBJ2-1	TGTGCCACTTACCGGGACCCCAGCTCCTACAATGAGCAGTTCTTC	CATYRDPSSYNEQFF
TRBV28	many	NA	TRBJ2-1	TGTGCCAGCAGTTTATTGGTGGGTAGCTCCTACAATGAGCAGTTCTTC	CASSLLVGSSYNEQFF
TRBV29-1	many	TRBD1	TRBJ1-1	TGCAGCGTTGGGGCAGGGGGCACAGGGAACACTGAAGCTTTCTTT	CSVGAGGTGNTEAFF
TRBV5-1	many	NA	TRBJ2-7	TGCGCCAGCAGCTTACAGGCCTCCTCCTACGAGCAGTACTTC	CASSLQASSYEQYF
TRBV7-9	many	NA	TRBJ2-2	TGTGCCAGCACCCCCCAGGGGAATTTCGCCGGGGAGCTGTTTTTT	CASTPQGNFAGELFF
TRBV12-3/TRBV12-4	many	NA	TRBJ1-1	TGTGCCACTCAGGAACCTATGAACACTGAAGCTTTCTTT	CATQEPMNTEAFF
TRBV2	many	TRBD1	TRBJ2-7	TGTGCCAGCACCAGGGGGACAGGGACTTACGAGCAGTACTTC	CASTRGTGTYEQYF
TRBV2	many	TRBD1	TRBJ1-4	TGTGCCAGCAGCTTACAGGGGATTGGTGAAAAACTGTTTTTT	CASSLQGIGEKLFF
TRBV14	many	TRBD2	TRBJ2-3	TGTGCCAGCAGCCAAGTGTCTAGCGGGAGAGGAAATACGCAGTATTTT	CASSQVSSGRGNTQYF
TRBV7-8	many	TRBD2	TRBJ2-3	TGTGCCAGCAGCTTTCTCTCTAGCGGGGCCCGCACAGATACGCAGTATTTT	CASSFLSSGARTDTQYF
TRBV19	NA	NA	TRBJ2-2	TGTGCCAGTAGTCTTTATTTCTCGGACAGATGGGAGCTGTTTTTT	CASSLYFSDRWELFF